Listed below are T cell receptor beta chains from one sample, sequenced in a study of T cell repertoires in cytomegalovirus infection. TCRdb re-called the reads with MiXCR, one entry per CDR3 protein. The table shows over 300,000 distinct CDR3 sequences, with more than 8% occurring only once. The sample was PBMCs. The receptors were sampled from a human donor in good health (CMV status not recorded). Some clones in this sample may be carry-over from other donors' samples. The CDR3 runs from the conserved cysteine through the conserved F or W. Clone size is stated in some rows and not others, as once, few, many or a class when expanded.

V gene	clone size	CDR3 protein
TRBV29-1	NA	CSASQGVWEKLFF
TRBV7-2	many	CASSPSDRGNQPQHF
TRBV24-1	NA	CATSERTANTGELFF
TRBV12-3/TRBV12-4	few	CASRGILSGGRTDTQYF
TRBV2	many	CASSEIIPGQGETQYF
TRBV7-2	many	CASSATLPGELFF
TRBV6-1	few	CASSHPLAGHYNEQFF
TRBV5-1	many	CASSLSGGTEKLFF
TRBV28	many	CASSLAGLWPGELFF
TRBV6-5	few	CASSYSPPAGANNEQFF
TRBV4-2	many	CASSQGRAQGEETQYF
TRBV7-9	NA	CATSAGGETQYF
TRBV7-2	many	CASRQLGKGPYEQYF
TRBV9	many	CASSVDSGQGIKETQYF
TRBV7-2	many	CASRRDRSSYEQYF
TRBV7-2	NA	CASSLKAPGETQYF
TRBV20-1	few	CSARGGPGRSPLHF
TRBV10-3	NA	CAIAGFVQETQYF
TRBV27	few	CASSLSRQTYEQYF
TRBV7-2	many	CASSPLRLAGGGGGEQFF
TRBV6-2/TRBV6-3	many	CASRDMGGSSYNEQFF
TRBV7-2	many	CASTRGRTYNEQFF
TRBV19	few	CASRLTGSGANVLTF
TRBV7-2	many	CASSPLWEANTEAFF
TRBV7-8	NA	CASSPTRVTTDTQYF
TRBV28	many	CASSFVGDTQYF